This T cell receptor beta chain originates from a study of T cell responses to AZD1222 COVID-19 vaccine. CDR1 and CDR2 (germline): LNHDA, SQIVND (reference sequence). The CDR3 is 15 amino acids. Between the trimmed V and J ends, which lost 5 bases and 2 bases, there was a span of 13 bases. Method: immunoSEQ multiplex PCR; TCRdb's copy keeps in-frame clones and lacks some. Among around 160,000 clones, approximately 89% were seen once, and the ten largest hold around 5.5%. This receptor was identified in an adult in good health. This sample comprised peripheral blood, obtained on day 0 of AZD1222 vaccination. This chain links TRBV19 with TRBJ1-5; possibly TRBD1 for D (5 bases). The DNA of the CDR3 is TGTGCCAGTAGTGACAGCTGGATAGGCAATCAGCCCCAGCATTTT. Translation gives CASSDSWIGNQPQHF.